This T cell receptor beta chain was sequenced in a study of molecular identifiers for immune sequencing clone quantification. A few counts support this clonotype. The CDR3 runs to 17 residues. V was cut by 3 bases and J by 0 bases, with 14 bases left in between. In preparing bulk TCR libraries, previously described methods and listed TCR primers were used. TCRdb reprocessed the PCR reads via MiXCR and lists one record per CDR3 protein. The sample has under 600,000 distinct CDR3 sequences, 20% to 25% seen once. The chain uses TRBV12-3 or TRBV12-4 and TRBJ2-2; no clear D gene. Material for sequencing was naive CD8+ T cells from blood, with Jurkat cell RNA spiked in. Noted subset: FACS-sorted CD8+CD4-CCR7+CD45RA+ naive T cells. The TCR comes from a human donor in good health. Some libraries in this study had Jurkat cell RNA spiked in. For the CDR3, the DNA is TGTGCCAGCAGTTTTATTAGTTATTTGGCGAACACCGGGGAGCTGTTTTTT. It translates to CASSFISYLANTGELFF.